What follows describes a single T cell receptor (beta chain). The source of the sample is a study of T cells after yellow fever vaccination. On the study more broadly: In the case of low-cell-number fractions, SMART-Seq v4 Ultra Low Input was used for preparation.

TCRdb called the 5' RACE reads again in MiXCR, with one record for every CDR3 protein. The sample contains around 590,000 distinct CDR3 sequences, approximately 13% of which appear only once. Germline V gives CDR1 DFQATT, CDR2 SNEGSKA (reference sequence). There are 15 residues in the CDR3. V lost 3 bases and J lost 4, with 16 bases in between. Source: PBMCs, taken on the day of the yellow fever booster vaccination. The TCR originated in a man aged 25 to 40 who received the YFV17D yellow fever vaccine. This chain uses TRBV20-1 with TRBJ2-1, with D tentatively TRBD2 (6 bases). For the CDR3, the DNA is TGCAGTGCTAGGGGGGAGGCGGTCCGATACAATGAGCAGTTCTTC. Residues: CSARGEAVRYNEQFF.